The subject of this entry is one T cell receptor beta chain. Its target antigen remains unknown. Base qualities were left out, and no much larger clone turns up one base away. TCRbeta CDR3 regions were amplified from genomic DNA by means of the immunoSEQ Assay, a bias-controlled multiplex PCR. In the paper's pipeline: Nucleated cell counts per sample were estimated from amplification of reference gene primers within the assay. To quantify the absolute abundance of each unique TCRbeta CDR3 rearrangement, sequence reads were collapsed and filtered. For each sample, productive Simpson clonality was calculated by taking the square root of Simpson's diversity index across productive rearrangements. TCRdb holds this immuneACCESS table with in-frame rearrangements only. Some clones are missing; in checked studies, unresolved V genes explain under half, and the rest has no known cause. V and J calls and clone size are copied from that table; D and trimming were computed from the DNA. The sample table contains some 300,000 clones; only one count was recorded for roughly 86% of them. The ten largest clonotypes hold under 3.5% of the sample.

The source of the sample is a study of blood T cell repertoires in COVID-19 (dated by TCRdb to 2018 to 2021). Some background on the complete study: Collaborator samples came from the United States, Italy and Spain and covered acute and convalescent phases of COVID-19. The samples were drawn from the first 160 participants of the ongoing ImmuneRACE study and from 950 to 1,500 subjects provided by 6 global collaborators. Deeply sampled blood TCRbeta repertoires from subjects exposed to, actively infected with, or recovered from COVID-19 were included in the dataset. A freely available public database, intended as a resource for researchers studying the immune response to SARS-CoV-2, is where the repertoires were released. Sample metadata almost always included a de-identified subject ID, COVID-19 status, age in years and sex. The prospective study material was composed of cDNA or gDNA derived from T cells, B-cell-depleted T cells, or PBMCs. Where available, HLA class I and class II types were taken from metadata supplied by the sample provider and were not determined by assay-based typing. What the research found in general, with its limitations: The quantity of clinical and demographic metadata differed by source and by participant and was supplied without curation.

At the junction V is shortened by 0 bases and J by 8 bases; bases outside the gene matches: 0. There are 13 amino acids in the CDR3, from cysteine to phenylalanine inclusive. The sequence is cut down to CDR3 DNA, 39 bases in frame from base 1. CDR1 SGHDT and CDR2 YYEEEE were looked up in the germline V gene. Participants in the prospective study were enrolled through a virtual design, were aged about 18 to 100 years, and lived in approximately 24 United States geographic areas. Cohort assignment in the prospective study relied on participant-reported clinical history from a screening survey and a study questionnaire. Exposed participants had been in contact with someone with a PCR-confirmed or clinician-diagnosed COVID-19 case within 2 weeks of study entry. In the prospective study, mobile phlebotomists collected whole blood, serum and a nasopharyngeal or oropharyngeal swab from each participant. Over a 2-month period, participants in the prospective study had the option of providing additional blood draws and questionnaires. Prospective study blood samples were shipped either frozen or at room temperature before DNA extraction.

The rearranged segments are TRBV5-6 and TRBJ1-2, with 11 central nucleotides matching TRBD1. The specimen sequenced was PBMCs or T cells enriched from blood (not recorded which). The origin of this receptor is a woman aged 45 to 65 who had been exposed to COVID-19. The CDR3 corresponds to CASSLGTGGGYTF. The bases are TGTGCCAGCAGCTTGGGGACAGGGGGCGGCTACACCTTC.